Presented here are 21 T cell receptor beta chains from one specimen sequenced in a study of Graves' ophthalmopathy and Graves' hyperthyroidism. Amplification targeted the TCR beta CDR3 regions, with RNA transcripts as the source material. HTBI-primed RT-PCR formed the first round, and a multiplex PCR formed the second. MiXCR was run by TCRdb on the multiplex PCR reads, yielding one entry per CDR3 protein. The sample includes some 1.1 million distinct CDR3 sequences, about two fifths of them seen just once. Material for sequencing was peripheral blood or thyroid tissue (not recorded which). All receptors come from an adult man with Graves' hyperthyroidism.

This clonotype has ten or more counts. The chain has TRBV6-6 and TRBJ1-5; D remains ambiguous. Trimming cost V 4 bases and J 9 bases, with 19 bases left between them. CDR3 length: 15 residues. Germline assignment: CDR1 MNHNY and CDR2 SVGAGI (reference sequence). CDR3 DNA: TGTGCCAGCAGTTCCCACCGAGCGCGGGTGAGGCCCCAGCATTTT. It translates to CASSSHRARVRPQHF.

The table lists this clonotype with a count of one. The chain couples TRBV25-1 to TRBJ2-7, with D maybe TRBD2 (6 bases). Trimming took 6 bases from V and 2 from J, leaving 20 bases between them. The CDR3 runs to 16 residues. Germline V gene data show CDR1 as MGHDK and CDR2 as SYGVNS. This CDR3 is CASSQVGGSDTYEQYF. For the CDR3, the DNA is TGTGCCAGCAGCCAAGTCGGGGGTAGCGACACCTACGAGCAGTACTTC.

This clonotype was picked up a small number of times. This chain links TRBV12-3 or TRBV12-4 with TRBJ2-5; 8 nucleotides agree with TRBD1. V lost 5 bases and J lost 3; bases outside the gene matches: 8. The CDR3 spans 15 residues. In DNA, the CDR3 is TGTGCCAGCAGTGCGCCGGGACAGGTGGAAGAGACCCAGTACTTC. It specifies CASSAPGQVEETQYF.

This clonotype occurred many times. The CDR3 DNA follows: TGTGCCAGCAGCTCCCATTCGGGGGGTGGAGAGACCCAGTACTTC. Its protein product is CASSSHSGGGETQYF. This chain joins TRBV7-2 and TRBJ2-5; the match to TRBD2 covers 7 bases. The ends lost 4 bases at V and 4 bases at J; junction bases unmatched: 9. The V gene's germline CDR1 is SGHTA and CDR2 FQGNSA. The CDR3 loop spans 15 amino acids.

The sample holds many counts of this clonotype. The chain joins TRBV7-9 to TRBJ2-6; maybe TRBD2 (6 bases). The V end lost 6 bases, the J end lost 1 base, and 13 bases lay between the germline ends. Per the germline V gene, CDR1 is SEHNR and CDR2 is FQNEAQ (reference sequence). The CDR3 runs to 16 residues. CDR3 bases: TGTGCCAGCAGTATCCCGGGGACTTCTGGGGCCAACGTCCTGACTTTC. Protein product: CASSIPGTSGANVLTF.

This clonotype showed up just a few times. The rearrangement uses TRBV2 and TRBJ1-1, with D possibly TRBD1 on 6 matching bases. The CDR3 spans 13 residues. V dropped 7 bases and J dropped 5 bases, with 14 bases sitting between them. Germline CDR1 is SNHLY and CDR2 is FYNNEI. CDR3 sequence (DNA): TGTGCCAGCATGCCACAGGGAATGACTGAAGCTTTCTTT. Protein product: CASMPQGMTEAFF.

This clonotype was recorded once. A much larger clone sits a single nucleotide away, making a read error possible. The chain has TRBV24-1 and TRBJ2-7; D gene ambiguous. Germline values: CDR1 KGHDR, CDR2 SFDVKD. Trimming stripped 4 bases from V and 6 bases from J, with 12 bases between. The CDR3 has 13 residues. CDR3 region: CATSDGIAFEQYF. The DNA for the CDR3 is TGTGCCACCAGTGACGGAATAGCCTTCGAGCAGTACTTC.

This clonotype has ten or more counts. This chain links TRBV4-3 with TRBJ2-5; a possible D gene is TRBD2 (6 bases). This CDR3 has 15 residues. The germline V and J ends were trimmed by 4 bases and 0 bases, with 12 bases remaining between them. Germline V gene sequence: CDR1 LGHNA, CDR2 YSLEER. In DNA, the CDR3 is TGCGCCAGCAGCCTCAACGGGGGACACCAAGAGACCCAGTACTTC. This sequence encodes CASSLNGGHQETQYF.

This clonotype was found many times. The CDR3 DNA sequence: TGTGCCATCACTCCGGGACAGAATCAGCCCCAGCATTTT. Translation gives CAITPGQNQPQHF. V gene TRBV10-3 combines with J gene TRBJ1-5; TRBD1 agrees at 7 bases. This CDR3 region has 13 residues. Germline assignment: CDR1 ENHRY and CDR2 SYGVKD. J gave up 4 bases and V 7 bases, and 4 bases lay outside the gene matches.

Comments on this clonotype: The CDR3 does not end in the conserved phenylalanine or tryptophan, so this is likely a read error. The V call is TRBV12-3 or TRBV12-4, the J call TRBJ1-2; D perhaps matches TRBD1 (5 bases). This CDR3 spans 13 amino acids. The CDR3 DNA reads as TGCGCCAGCAGCCACAGGTTTAACTATGGCTACACCCTC. Its protein is CASSHRFNYGYTL.

About this clonotype: This may arise from a read error, as a much more abundant clone is one base away. Here the CDR3 reads CASSYSPGSVYEQYF. CDR3 bases: TGTGCCAGCAGTTACTCGCCGGGATCGGTCTACGAGCAGTACTTC. The chain joins TRBV6-5 to TRBJ2-7; D perhaps matches TRBD2 (5 bases). Germline assignment: CDR1 MNHEY and CDR2 SVGAGI. The CDR3 extends over 15 amino acids. The germline V and J ends were trimmed by 0 bases and 3 bases, with 12 bases remaining between them.

Details on this clonotype: The junction departs from germline at one end; a sequencing error may be responsible. The chain couples TRBV7-9 to TRBJ1-1, with a tentative D call TRBD1 (6 bases). The CDR3 extends over 13 amino acids. Germline values: CDR1 SEHNR, CDR2 FQNEAQ (reference sequence). The CDR3 region is CASSLSGAGKAFF. CDR3 in DNA: TGCGCCAGCAGCTTGTCAGGGGCGGGGAAAGCTTTCTTT.

Ten or more counts support this clonotype. The chain recombines TRBV5-1 with TRBJ2-2; weak D call: TRBD1 (5 bases). This CDR3 has 17 amino acids. Trimming took off 0 bases at V and 1 base at J, with 13 bases between the two ends. Germline V gives CDR1 SGHRS, CDR2 YFSETQ. CDR3 in amino acids: CASSLASTALNTGELFF. CDR3 coding DNA: TGCGCCAGCAGCTTGGCCTCGACAGCTTTGAACACCGGGGAGCTGTTTTTT. Full variable domain (missing parts from reference TRBV5-1 and TRBJ2-2): KAGVTQTPRYLIKTRGQQVTLSCSPISGHRSVSWYQQTPGQGLQFLFEYFSETQRNKGNFPGRFSGRQFSNSRSEMNVSTLELGDSALYLCASSLASTALNTGELFFGEGSRLTVL.

Comments on this clonotype: With a much larger clone just one base away, this may be a read error. V gene TRBV20-1 combines with J gene TRBJ2-7; 7 bases line up with TRBD1. The ends lost 2 bases at V and 6 bases at J; junction bases unmatched: 4. Germline V lookup: CDR1 DFQATT, CDR2 SNEGSKA (reference sequence). The CDR3 spans 12 residues. DNA of the CDR3: TGCAGTGCTAGAAAGACAGGGAGCGAGCAGTACTTC. Protein: CSARKTGSEQYF.

In regard to this clonotype: Its ends do not fully match the called genes, so a read error is possible. The chain carries TRBV7-8 and TRBJ1-5; D is unresolved. The CDR3 covers 11 residues. Germline values: CDR1 SGHVS, CDR2 FQNEAQ. The CDR3 region has the DNA TGTGCCAGCAGCCCTATTCAGACCCAGCATTTT. Protein product: CASSPIQTQHF.

This clonotype was picked up a small number of times. The chain carries TRBV6-2 or TRBV6-3 and TRBJ2-7; either TRBD1 or TRBD2 may fit D (5 bases each). V was shortened by 7 bases and J by 5 bases, with 30 bases between the two germline ends. The CDR3 has 18 residues. CDR1 is MNHEY, CDR2 SVGEGT, per germline. CDR3 bases: TGTGCCAGCATTAGCACCCCCGGGGCAGGAAAATTGCTTCACGAGCAGTACTTC. Translating it yields CASISTPGAGKLLHEQYF.

The rearrangement joins TRBV7-8 to TRBJ1-2; 9 bases match TRBD1. The germline gives CDR1 SGHVS, CDR2 FQNEAQ. Trimming removed 6 bases from V and 7 bases from J; junction bases left unmatched: 9. This CDR3 has 14 amino acids. CDR3: CASRPDRGALGYTF. CDR3 sequence (DNA): TGTGCCAGCAGGCCGGACAGGGGAGCTCTTGGCTACACCTTC.

Notes on this clonotype: A much larger clone is a single base away; this may be a read error. This is likely a read error, given that the CDR3 carries no conserved phenylalanine or tryptophan at its end. The rearrangement joins TRBV2 to TRBJ1-2; 12 nucleotides line up with TRBD1. The CDR3 extends over 13 amino acids. The V and J ends lost 9 bases and 7 bases, in that order; junction bases with no gene match: 6. Germline V gene sequence: CDR1 SNHLY, CDR2 FYNNEI. CDR3 sequence (DNA): TGTGCCAGGGGACAGGGGGCGTCTAGTGGCTACACCTCC. Protein sequence: CARGQGASSGYTS.

CDR3 sequence (DNA): TGTGCCAGCAGCTTGGGCCCCCAAAACTATGGCTACACCTTC. As protein: CASSLGPQNYGYTF. The chain carries TRBV11-2 and TRBJ1-2; D is uncertain. Trimming pared 3 bases from V and 2 bases from J, leaving 10 bases between. This CDR3 comprises 14 residues. Germline CDR1 is SGHAT and CDR2 is FQNNGV.

The CDR3 region has the DNA TGCGCCAGCAGCCAAGGACGGACAAGCTCCTACGAGCAGTACTTC. Translating gives CASSQGRTSSYEQYF. The chain couples TRBV4-3 to TRBJ2-7; D may be TRBD1 (5 bases). Per germline, CDR1 LGHNA and CDR2 YSLEER. The CDR3 totals 15 residues. The V end was cut by 1 base, the J end by 0 bases, with 10 bases between.

This clonotype was recorded many times. V and J are TRBV6-5 and TRBJ1-1; possibly TRBD1 for D (5 bases). CDR3 length: 15 amino acids. Germline V CDR1 and CDR2: MNHEY, SVGAGI. Trimming removed 2 bases from V and 3 bases from J, with 13 bases in between. For the CDR3, the DNA is TGTGCCAGCAGTTACCCGGCGGGGCCGTACACTGAAGCTTTCTTT. Residues: CASSYPAGPYTEAFF.